This T cell receptor (beta chain) came from a study of cytomegalovirus exposure and HLA in healthy donors. Study at large: Out of 150 million to 200 million T cells, an earlier analysis found over 90 million unique TCR beta sequences in total.

Germline CDR1 MNHNS, CDR2 SASEGT. This CDR3 region has 13 residues. With V trimmed by 8 bases and J by 5 bases, 3 bases remained unmatched. Study-level points and caveats: A reported reduction in N-insertions relative to the 666-donor mean was seen in an Asian-associated ancestry cluster in a later analysis. A link between a missense DCLRE1C variant and TCR beta V- and J-gene trimming emerged from a later analysis.

PCR was performed using 60 Vbeta and 13 Jbeta primers. Some clones are missing from TCRdb's copy, which holds only in-frame ones; the method was immunoSEQ multiplex PCR. The sample carries more than 95,000 clones, about 79% recorded once. A note on this clone: Its target is unknown.

This TCR was recovered from a man between 60 and 70 years old in good health and CMV-seropositive. The sample consisted of PBMCs. The gene calls are TRBV6-1 and TRBJ1-5, with 10 bases matching TRBD1. For the CDR3, the DNA is TGTGCCAGCGAGGGACAGGGGTATCAGCCCCAGCATTTT. Translating it yields CASEGQGYQPQHF.